The 27 T cell receptor beta chains given below trace back to one sample, sequenced in a study of identical twins. In TCRdb, the 5' RACE reads were re-called with MiXCR into one record per CDR3 protein. Of about 730,000 distinct CDR3 sequences in the sample, about 20% were seen once. These data were also filed under a second study, of T cells expressing NK-cell markers.

Material for sequencing was PBMCs. These receptors were taken from a woman between 18 and 29 years old in good health.

The V gene is TRBV20-1, the J gene TRBJ2-1; D is undetermined. The CDR3 consists of 14 residues. V gave up 4 bases and J gave up 0 bases, with 10 bases separating them. CDR1 DFQATT and CDR2 SNEGSKA come from the germline V gene (reference sequence). This CDR3 is CSATPFLSYNEQFF. CDR3 coding DNA: TGCAGTGCTACACCCTTCCTCTCCTACAATGAGCAGTTCTTC.

This clonotype occurred a few times. This chain connects TRBV6-5 to TRBJ2-7; 12 positions match TRBD2. Germline CDR1 reads MNHEY; CDR2 reads SVGAGI. J lost 6 bases, V lost 0 bases, and 6 bases had no gene match. CDR3 length: 16 amino acids. The DNA of the CDR3 is TGTGCCAGCAGTTACTCGTGGACTAGCGGGAAGGGCGAGCAGTACTTC. This codes for CASSYSWTSGKGEQYF.

This clonotype was counted a few times. V usage is TRBV20-1 and J usage is TRBJ1-3; D not certain. Germline V lookup: CDR1 DFQATT, CDR2 SNEGSKA (reference sequence). Trimming shortened V by 6 bases and J by 1 base, and 7 bases separated the two germline ends. This CDR3 spans 12 amino acids. The CDR3 DNA is TGCAGTGCCGTGACGTCTGGAAACACCATATATTTT. Translation gives CSAVTSGNTIYF.

This clonotype was detected a few times. Here the CDR3 reads CASSLVQGSPVRGYTF. CDR3 DNA sequence: TGTGCCAGCAGCTTAGTCCAGGGAAGCCCAGTACGTGGCTACACCTTC. The chain uses TRBV7-2 and TRBJ1-2, with D possibly being TRBD1 (5 bases). The germline V gene has CDR1 SGHTA and CDR2 FQGNSA. V was cut by 1 base and J by 7 bases, with 19 bases left in between. The CDR3 is made up of 16 amino acids. Supplemented by reference TRBV7-2 and TRBJ1-2, the full variable domain reads GAGVSQSPSNKVTEKGKDVELRCDPISGHTALYWYRQSLGQGLEFLIYFQGNSAPDKSGLPSDRFSAERTGGSVSTLTIQRTQQEDSAVYLCASSLVQGSPVRGYTFGSGTRLTVV.

The chain combines TRBV7-9 with TRBJ2-3; 10 nucleotides line up with TRBD1. J was trimmed by 3 bases and V by 2 bases; bases with no gene match: 5. This CDR3 is built from 16 residues. The germline CDR1 and CDR2 sequences are SEHNR and FQNEAQ (reference sequence). CDR3 loop: CASSLRRTGGTDTQYF. CDR3 in DNA: TGTGCCAGCAGCTTACGAAGGACAGGGGGGACAGATACGCAGTATTTT.

This clonotype was found many times. The V gene is TRBV5-6, the J gene TRBJ2-3; weak D call: TRBD1 (5 bases). This CDR3 spans 14 amino acids. Germline CDR1 reads SGHDT; CDR2 reads YYEEEE. V shed 0 bases and J shed 6 bases, with 11 bases lying between them. CDR3 coding DNA: TGTGCCAGCAGCTTGGCCAGGGAACTGGATACGCAGTATTTT. Amino acid sequence: CASSLARELDTQYF.

This clonotype occurred a few times. The V call is TRBV12-3 or TRBV12-4, the J call TRBJ2-7, with D possibly being TRBD1 (5 bases). The V gene lost 9 bases and the J gene lost 3 bases, with 12 bases spanning the gap. The CDR3 loop spans 12 amino acids. CDR3 sequence (DNA): TGTGCCAGTGCGCCGGACAACTACGAGCAGTACTTC. It translates to CASAPDNYEQYF.

The chain has TRBV7-2 and TRBJ2-2; 9 nucleotides agree with TRBD2. The germline CDR1 and CDR2 sequences are SGHTA and FQGNSA. Trimming removed 8 bases from V and 4 bases from J; junction bases left unmatched: 8. The CDR3 runs 15 residues. The CDR3: CASEGGRGVTGELFF. The CDR3 bases are TGTGCCAGCGAGGGCGGGAGGGGGGTCACCGGGGAGCTGTTTTTT.

The chain is built from TRBV11-2 and TRBJ2-7, with D possibly TRBD2 on 5 matching bases. Germline CDR1 and CDR2: SGHAT and FQNNGV. The CDR3 covers 14 residues. Trimming removed 0 bases from V and 5 bases from J, with 11 bases in between. CDR3 coding DNA: TGTGCCAGCAGCTTAGAACCAGGAGGTAACGAGCAGTACTTC. Its protein product is CASSLEPGGNEQYF.

The J gene is TRBJ1-1, the V gene TRBV23-1; no definite D call. TRBV23-1 is reported as an ORF; its role is uncertain. The V and J ends lost 6 bases and 8 bases respectively, with 13 bases between them. The CDR3 contains 12 residues. CDR3 DNA sequence: TGCGCCAGCAGGACCGGTGGAGAGGAAGCTTTCTTT. This codes for CASRTGGEEAFF.

In its sample, this clonotype was seen many times. The V call is TRBV20-1, the J call TRBJ2-1; TRBD2 matches 7 bases. The ends lost 3 bases at V and 6 bases at J; junction bases unmatched: 8. Per the germline V gene, CDR1 is DFQATT and CDR2 is SNEGSKA (reference sequence). The CDR3 contains 14 residues. The CDR3 loop reads CSASEGGQGNEQFF. CDR3 DNA: TGCAGTGCTAGCGAGGGAGGGCAGGGCAATGAGCAGTTCTTC.

This clonotype was seen more than once but under ten times. The chain links TRBV29-1 to TRBJ1-1; unclear D gene. The CDR3 is made up of 12 amino acids. Trimming stripped 6 bases from V and 1 base from J, with 9 bases between. Germline assignment: CDR1 SQVTM and CDR2 ANQGSEA. The CDR3 is CSVQQSNTEAFF. The DNA for the CDR3 is TGCAGCGTCCAACAGTCGAACACTGAAGCTTTCTTT.

Details on this clonotype: A read error may be the cause here, since a much bigger clone is one base away. The V gene is TRBV6-5, the J gene TRBJ2-2; D uncertain. In germline, CDR1 is MNHEY, CDR2 SVGAGI. V shed 7 bases and J shed 1 base, with 4 bases lying between them. This CDR3 has 12 amino acids. CDR3 sequence (DNA): TGTGCCAGCATCGGGAACACCGGGGAGCTGTTTTTT. It codes for CASIGNTGELFF.

V usage is TRBV20-1 and J usage is TRBJ2-7; TRBD2 matches at 9 bases. Looked up from germline, CDR1 is DFQATT and CDR2 is SNEGSKA (reference sequence). V shed 5 bases, J shed 4 bases, and the junction held 9 bases outside the gene matches. The CDR3 extends over 14 amino acids. This CDR3 reads CSAGERGVGYEQYF. Here the CDR3 DNA reads TGCAGTGCTGGCGAGCGGGGGGTCGGGTACGAGCAGTACTTC.

This clonotype was counted only a few times. The chain has TRBV7-3 and TRBJ1-1, with D uncertain. The CDR3 totals 14 residues. The V gene lost 3 bases and the J gene lost 3 bases, with 11 bases spanning the gap. The germline V gene encodes CDR1 SGHTA and CDR2 FQGTGA. CDR3 sequence: CASSFHPPDTEAFF. CDR3 in DNA: TGTGCCAGCAGCTTCCACCCCCCGGACACTGAAGCTTTCTTT.

This clonotype was seen a single time. V is TRBV6-2 or TRBV6-3 and J is TRBJ2-7; D is uncertain. Looked up from germline, CDR1 is MNHEY and CDR2 is SVGEGT. Trimming removed 6 bases from V and 2 bases from J, with 20 bases in between. The CDR3 is 16 amino acids. CDR3 coding DNA: TGTGCCAGCAGCCCACGCCTGAGTCTTAGAACCTACGAGCAGTACTTC. Translation: CASSPRLSLRTYEQYF.

The CDR3 region has the DNA TGTGCCAGCAGTGAAGCTGGGGGGGAAAAGACCCAGTACTTC. It encodes CASSEAGGEKTQYF. The chain uses TRBV6-1 and TRBJ2-5; 7 nucleotides line up with TRBD2. V lost 0 bases to trimming and J lost 6 bases; unmatched junction nucleotides: 4. This CDR3 spans 14 amino acids. The germline CDR1 and CDR2 sequences are MNHNS and SASEGT.

In this sample, this clonotype turned up a few times. The chain links TRBV6-1 to TRBJ2-7, with D perhaps given as TRBD1 or TRBD2 (5 bases each). Germline CDR1 is MNHNS and CDR2 is SASEGT. Trimming removed 10 bases at V and 2 bases at J, with 15 bases between. The CDR3 runs 13 residues. CDR3 bases: TGTGCCACCCGGGGCAGTATTACCTACGAGCAGTACTTC. Protein: CATRGSITYEQYF.

The chain recombines TRBV20-1 with TRBJ2-3; no clear D gene. The V and J ends lost 3 bases and 0 bases respectively, with 10 bases between them. This CDR3 contains 14 residues. Per the germline V gene, CDR1 is DFQATT and CDR2 is SNEGSKA (reference sequence). CDR3 nucleotide sequence: TGCAGTGCTAGCCGCGGCACTAGCACAGATACGCAGTATTTT. It is translated as CSASRGTSTDTQYF.

This clonotype has just a few counts. J is TRBJ2-1 and V is TRBV20-1, with a possible D match to TRBD2 (5 bases). The CDR3 totals 13 residues. V gave up 5 bases and J gave up 7 bases, with 15 bases separating them. Germline V gives CDR1 DFQATT, CDR2 SNEGSKA (reference sequence). CDR3 amino acids: CSADLLGSNEQFF. The CDR3 DNA sequence: TGCAGTGCTGATTTACTAGGATCAAATGAGCAGTTCTTC.

The chain employs TRBV2 and TRBJ2-3, with TRBD2 as a possible D gene (7 bases). The V and J ends lost 3 bases and 4 bases respectively, with 14 bases between them. The germline V gene has CDR1 SNHLY and CDR2 FYNNEI. The CDR3 runs 15 residues. The CDR3 DNA reads TGTGCCAGCAGTGAGGGGGGGGGCCGCGCAGATACGCAGTATTTT. As protein: CASSEGGGRADTQYF. The whole variable domain, filled in from reference TRBV2 and TRBJ2-3, reads EPEVTQTPSHQVTQMGQEVILRCVPISNHLYFYWYRQILGQKVEFLVSFYNNEISEKSEIFDDQFSVERPDGSNFTLKIRSTKLEDSAMYFCASSEGGGRADTQYFGPGTRLTVL.

Only a few counts were recorded for this clonotype. This chain uses TRBV12-3 or TRBV12-4 with TRBJ2-7; weak D call: TRBD2 (6 bases). V lost 4 bases to trimming and J lost 3 bases, with 10 bases between them. This CDR3 spans 13 amino acids. CDR3 sequence (DNA): TGTGCCAGCAGTTGGAGGGGAAGCTACGAGCAGTACTTC. It codes for CASSWRGSYEQYF.

V usage is TRBV2 and J usage is TRBJ1-1; D might be TRBD1 (5 bases). CDR1 and CDR2 (germline): SNHLY, FYNNEI. V lost 8 bases and J lost 4, with 14 bases in between. The CDR3 sequence is 13 residues long. As DNA, the CDR3 is TGTGCCAGCCCTAAGGAGGGGAGCACTGAAGCTTTCTTT. Its protein product is CASPKEGSTEAFF.

The V call is TRBV11-1, the J call TRBJ2-5, with 7 nucleotides matching TRBD2. Germline V CDR1 and CDR2: SGHAT, FQDESV (reference sequence). This CDR3 contains 18 residues. The ends lost 5 bases at V and 4 bases at J; junction bases unmatched: 19. The CDR3 bases are TGTGCCAGCAGCCCGGCCCTTGGGGTCGGAACGGGAGGAGAGACCCAGTACTTC. Amino acids: CASSPALGVGTGGETQYF.

The chain joins TRBV4-1 to TRBJ1-2; D ambiguous. Germline lookup yields CDR1 MGHRA and CDR2 YSYEKL. V lost 0 bases and J lost 4, with 3 bases in between. The CDR3 sequence is 12 residues long. The CDR3 DNA follows: TGCGCCAGCAGCCAAGAGAGCTATGGCTACACCTTC. This codes for CASSQESYGYTF.

This clonotype was observed a few times. The V call is TRBV29-1, the J call TRBJ1-6; D remains unclear. Looked up from germline, CDR1 is SQVTM and CDR2 is ANQGSEA. With 8 bases removed from V and 12 bases from J, the gap between germline ends came to 11 bases. This CDR3 contains 10 residues. The CDR3: CSLKAIPLHF. CDR3 nucleotides: TGCAGCCTAAAGGCGATACCCCTCCACTTT.

V usage is TRBV29-1 and J usage is TRBJ2-2, with 7 bases that match TRBD1. Trimming cost V 6 bases and J 0 bases; bases outside gene matches: 7. The germline CDR1 and CDR2 sequences are SQVTM and ANQGSEA. The CDR3 spans 15 residues. This CDR3 is CSVTRGRTNTGELFF. The CDR3 DNA sequence: TGCAGCGTCACCAGGGGGAGAACGAACACCGGGGAGCTGTTTTTT.